In its sample, the clone carrying this T cell receptor beta chain was seen a few times. Its antigen is unidentified. The ends were cut back, 6 bases at V and 4 bases at J, with 13 bases in the middle. CDR1 is ENHRY and CDR2 is SYGVKD in the germline V gene. CDR3 length: 14 residues. The template was genomic DNA from peripheral blood, not RNA. Multiplex touch-down PCR with TRB-A/B primers amplified rearranged V-D-J TRB sequences. TCRdb reprocessed the multiplex PCR reads with MiXCR, giving one entry per CDR3 protein. The profile shows 13,000 or so distinct CDR3 sequences, about 25% of them singletons. The data originate from a study of T cell repertoires in aging, cancer and after chemotherapy. About the study: The full dataset contained about 10 million TCR reads.

General study results and limits: In each cancer cohort, median generation probability increased across chemotherapy, suggesting thymic output rebounded. Untreated cancer patients had significantly lower blood TCR diversity than age-matched healthy donors.

Sequencing was performed on blood. V and J are TRBV10-3 and TRBJ1-3; maybe TRBD1 (5 bases). This TCR derives from a human donor in good health. This CDR3 is CAISPTGDGNTIYF. The CDR3 nucleotides read TGTGCCATCAGCCCGACGGGGGACGGAAACACCATATATTTT.